This T cell receptor beta chain was obtained from a study of shared clonotypes between healthy human individuals. Per the authors' pipeline: Junction-only sequences without quality scores came from ImmunoSEQ, so filtering differed. Method: immunoSEQ multiplex PCR; TCRdb's copy keeps in-frame clones and lacks some. D and trimming come from the DNA, and the V and J calls and clone size come from that table. The table includes about 1,900,000 clones, just under 95% detected once. A note on this clone: Its antigen is undetermined.

Overall study results and limits: Sampling covered blood only; tissue repertoires likely differ. Among several donors, 4.5% to 5.5% of naive CD4 clonotypes were found in common.

As defined, naive CD8 cells were CD45RO-negative and positively selected for CCR7, with terminally differentiated effector memory CD45RA+ cells excluded. Sequenced material: naive CD8+ T cells sorted from blood. The clonotype comes from a man between 18 and 35 years old in good health.

The CDR3 bases are TGTGCCAGTAGTACGCCCGGGACAGGGATGGCAGATACGCAGTATTTT. Its translation is CASSTPGTGMADTQYF. This chain uses TRBV19 with TRBJ2-3; 9 bases fit TRBD1. Germline V gene lookup returns CDR1 LNHDA and CDR2 SQIVND (reference sequence). This CDR3 comprises 16 residues. The ends lost 4 bases at V and 4 bases at J; junction bases unmatched: 9.